This passage covers 16 T cell receptor beta chains from one sample sequenced in a study of T-cell reconstitution after alpha-beta-depleted transplantation in children. Unique molecular identifiers were incorporated during preparation of the TCRbeta library. One entry per CDR3 protein results from TCRdb running MiXCR on the PCR reads. The data contain 600,000 to 800,000 distinct CDR3 sequences, over 10% of them seen just once; the ten biggest clones take up 0.79%. Sequencing was performed on PBMCs, taken before TCRalphabeta/CD19-depleted stem cell transplant. The receptors shown here come from a girl aged 2-10 years with congenital amegakaryocytic thrombocytopenia, due to receive a stem cell transplant.

The chain recombines TRBV7-2 with TRBJ2-1; maybe TRBD2 (5 bases). Trimming pared 5 bases from V and 8 bases from J, leaving 13 bases between. CDR1 and CDR2 from the germline V gene are SGHTA and FQGNSA. CDR3 length: 13 amino acids. The CDR3 DNA reads as TGTGCCAGCAGCCCCCGCGGGCCCTATGAGCAGTTCTTC. This gives the protein CASSPRGPYEQFF.

The gene calls are TRBV28 and TRBJ2-1, with 7 bases aligning to TRBD2. This CDR3 has 16 amino acids. V trimming: 2 bases; J trimming: 8 bases; junction bases outside the gene matches: 12. Germline CDR1 reads MDHEN; CDR2 reads SYDVKM. The CDR3 DNA follows: TGTGCCAGCAGTTTACCCCTGGCTAGCGGCCGCGATGAGCAGTTCTTC. This sequence encodes CASSLPLASGRDEQFF.

In its sample, this clonotype was seen many times. This chain uses TRBV28 with TRBJ2-7, with a tentative D call TRBD2 (6 bases). Germline CDR1 reads MDHEN; CDR2 reads SYDVKM. This CDR3 region has 16 residues. V lost 4 bases and J 4 bases, leaving 20 bases between the germline ends. The CDR3 region has the DNA TGTGCCAGCAGTTCCTCGGTTTTTAGCGGAGAGTACGAGCAGTACTTC. Translated: CASSSSVFSGEYEQYF.

This clonotype has a count of ten or more. This chain links TRBV5-1 with TRBJ2-1, with a possible D match to TRBD1 (5 bases). Trimming pared 4 bases from V and 0 bases from J, leaving 11 bases between. Germline V CDR1 and CDR2: SGHRS, YFSETQ. The CDR3 length is 15 residues. The chain's CDR3 is CASSSRAGSYNEQFF. The CDR3 DNA follows: TGCGCCAGCAGCAGCAGGGCTGGCTCCTACAATGAGCAGTTCTTC.

The V call is TRBV29-1, the J call TRBJ2-3; D gene ambiguous. Trimming removed 4 bases from V and 2 bases from J, with 10 bases in between. CDR1 is SQVTM and CDR2 is ANQGSEA in the germline V gene. There are 13 residues in the CDR3. The CDR3 here is CSVVPPNTDTQYF. The CDR3 DNA reads TGCAGCGTTGTTCCCCCCAACACAGATACGCAGTATTTT.

This clonotype was seen at least ten times. This chain uses TRBV5-1 with TRBJ2-2, with 12 positions matching TRBD2. The germline V gene encodes CDR1 SGHRS and CDR2 YFSETQ. This CDR3 spans 15 amino acids. The junction had 6 bases not matched to a gene; V was cut back by 6 bases and J by 6 bases. CDR3 amino acids: CASIRLAGEPGELFF. The CDR3 DNA sequence: TGCGCCAGCATTAGACTAGCGGGAGAACCCGGGGAGCTGTTTTTT.

This clonotype was counted many times. The junction departs from the called germline gene at one end, perhaps through a read error. The chain couples TRBV12-3 or TRBV12-4 to TRBJ1-1; D call uncertain. The CDR3 length is 15 residues. CDR3 residues: CASNGKSTVNTEAFF. In DNA form, the CDR3 reads TGTGCCAGCAACGGTAAATCGACGGTGAATACTGAAGCTTTCTTT.

The CDR3, as DNA: TGCGCCAGCGGCCAGGTAGGCGAGCAGTACTTC. This sequence encodes CASGQVGEQYF. This chain links TRBV5-1 with TRBJ2-7; D remains unclear. V was shortened by 7 bases and J by 6 bases, with 11 bases between the two germline ends. CDR3 length equals 11 residues. Germline V gene lookup returns CDR1 SGHRS and CDR2 YFSETQ. The complete variable domain, with remaining parts taken from reference TRBV5-1 and TRBJ2-7, reads KAGVTQTPRYLIKTRGQQVTLSCSPISGHRSVSWYQQTPGQGLQFLFEYFSETQRNKGNFPGRFSGRQFSNSRSEMNVSTLELGDSALYLCASGQVGEQYFGPGTRLTVT.

This clonotype was observed a handful of times. This sequence joins TRBV20-1 and TRBJ2-4, with D maybe TRBD2 (6 bases). The germline CDR1 and CDR2 sequences are DFQATT and SNEGSKA (reference sequence). This CDR3 is built from 12 residues. V shed 2 bases and J shed 6 bases, with 8 bases lying between them. The CDR3 here is CSARPEGNIQYF. The CDR3 DNA sequence: TGCAGTGCTAGACCGGAGGGAAACATTCAGTACTTC.

This clonotype was counted only a few times. V is TRBV12-3 or TRBV12-4 and J is TRBJ1-2; 8 bases map to TRBD1. This CDR3 spans 12 amino acids. Trimming at V came to 7 bases and at J to 8 bases, leaving 6 bases not matched to a gene. CDR3 DNA sequence: TGTGCCAGCACCCCGGACAGGGACGGCTACACCTTC. Translated, it gives CASTPDRDGYTF.

This clonotype was seen more than once but under ten times. Sequence at one end of the junction differs from germline and may be a read error. The genes are TRBV12-3 or TRBV12-4 and TRBJ2-5; 7 bases agree with TRBD2. The CDR3 has 14 residues. The CDR3 region is CASSLGGGAETQYF. The CDR3, as DNA: TGTGCCAGCAGCTTAGGCGGGGGAGCAGAGACCCAGTACTTC.

CDR3: CSVTSGPNTGELFF. The CDR3 region has the DNA TGCAGCGTTACTAGCGGGCCGAACACCGGGGAGCTGTTTTTT. The chain recombines TRBV29-1 with TRBJ2-2; 9 positions match TRBD2. Looked up from germline, CDR1 is SQVTM and CDR2 is ANQGSEA. CDR3 size: 14 residues. The V gene end was trimmed by 5 bases and the J gene end by 0 bases; junction bases not matched to a gene: 1.

The chain couples TRBV19 to TRBJ2-7; the D gene is possibly TRBD1 (5 bases). The CDR3 totals 15 residues. Germline-derived CDR1 and CDR2 are LNHDA and SQIVND (reference sequence). Trimming removed 1 base at V and 4 bases at J, with 14 bases between. The CDR3 here is CASSIVGATGYEQYF. The CDR3 DNA follows: TGTGCCAGTAGTATAGTGGGCGCAACAGGTTACGAGCAGTACTTC.

The chain carries TRBV6-5 and TRBJ2-5; D possibly uses TRBD1 or TRBD2 (5 bases each). The CDR3 length is 14 residues. In germline, CDR1 is MNHEY, CDR2 SVGAGI. V was clipped by 4 bases and J by 1 base, with 10 bases between them. CDR3 amino acids: CASSFLGTQETQYF. The CDR3 bases are TGTGCCAGCAGTTTTCTCGGGACCCAAGAGACCCAGTACTTC.

This clonotype occurred a few times. The chain combines TRBV5-1 with TRBJ2-1, with a weak D call TRBD2 (7 bases). Trimming pared 1 base from V and 8 bases from J, leaving 13 bases between. CDR3 length: 14 residues. Germline CDR1 is SGHRS and CDR2 is YFSETQ. The CDR3 protein is CASSLYREGDEQFF. The CDR3 DNA sequence: TGCGCCAGCAGCTTGTACAGGGAGGGGGATGAGCAGTTCTTC.

Many counts were recorded for this clonotype. This rearrangement joins TRBV5-1 to TRBJ2-7; TRBD1 is a possible D gene (5 bases). The V end was cut by 0 bases, the J end by 5 bases, with 12 bases between. The CDR3 length is 14 residues. Germline loops: CDR1 SGHRS, CDR2 YFSETQ. CDR3 nucleotide sequence: TGCGCCAGCAGCTTGGCCTCAGGGTTCAACGAGCAGTACTTC. Its translation is CASSLASGFNEQYF.